A single sample gave rise to the 23 T cell receptor beta chains below, sequenced in a study of technical replicates of blood from several donors (dated by TCRdb to the late 2010s). The library was generated by the immunoSEQ multiplex PCR assay. TCRdb obtained this table from immuneACCESS and retained in-frame rearrangements with V and J assigned. These tables miss some clones; where compared with another copy, unresolved V genes account for less than half of the shortfall, and the remainder is unexplained. The sample table shows more than 80,000 clones, and approximately 94% are seen once. The ten largest clones represent 0.2% to 0.25% of the sample. Sequencing was performed on T cells isolated from PBMCs. The receptors derive from a human donor in good health.

The chain joins TRBV5-1 to TRBJ2-5; 7 bases map to TRBD2. The CDR3 has 15 residues. With 2 bases clipped from V and 4 bases from J, the junction kept 8 bases outside the gene matches. Germline values: CDR1 SGHRS, CDR2 YFSETQ. CDR3 region: CASSFVGEGPETQYF. The CDR3 nucleotides read TGCGCCAGCAGCTTTGTGGGGGAGGGTCCAGAGACCCAGTACTTC.

The genes are TRBV13 and TRBJ2-1, with D maybe TRBD2 (5 bases). CDR3 size: 14 residues. Per germline, CDR1 PRHDT and CDR2 FYEKMQ (reference sequence). V gave up 2 bases and J gave up 6 bases, with 11 bases separating them. CDR3 DNA sequence: TGTGCCAGCAGCTTATTATCGGACTTCAATGAGCAGTTCTTC. It translates to CASSLLSDFNEQFF.

The CDR3 DNA is TGTGCCAGCAGCTTCAGGGGGGTGGGGAACACTGAAGCTTTCTTT. The encoded protein is CASSFRGVGNTEAFF. The rearrangement joins TRBV7-9 to TRBJ1-1; 7 positions agree with TRBD1. Germline V lookup: CDR1 SEHNR, CDR2 FQNEAQ (reference sequence). Trimming cost V 3 bases and J 1 base; bases outside gene matches: 5. The CDR3 consists of 15 residues.

This sequence joins TRBV28 and TRBJ1-1, with D hard to call. The CDR3 runs to 14 residues. Germline V gives CDR1 MDHEN, CDR2 SYDVKM. Trimming removed 5 bases from V and 1 base from J, with 11 bases in between. The DNA for the CDR3 is TGTGCCAGCAGTCCGCCCACAGAGAACACTGAAGCTTTCTTT. The encoded protein is CASSPPTENTEAFF.

CDR3 sequence reads: CASSQGIGGQETQYF. CDR3 nucleotides: TGCGCCAGCAGCCAAGGCATAGGAGGACAAGAGACCCAGTACTTC. This chain connects TRBV4-1 to TRBJ2-5, with D possibly matching TRBD2 (5 bases). Germline V gene data show CDR1 as MGHRA and CDR2 as YSYEKL. This CDR3 spans 15 amino acids. Trimming removed 1 base at V and 2 bases at J, with 11 bases between.

The chain recombines TRBV11-2 with TRBJ1-2, with unresolved D. V lost 6 bases and J 4 bases, leaving 15 bases between the germline ends. The CDR3 is 14 amino acids. Germline CDR1 and CDR2: SGHAT and FQNNGV. CDR3 DNA: TGTGCCAGCAGTTCCCGGACTGTGGGCTATGGCTACACCTTC. Its protein product is CASSSRTVGYGYTF.

This sequence joins TRBV30 and TRBJ2-3; TRBD2 might be the D (6 bases). Trimming removed 0 bases at V and 4 bases at J, with 17 bases between. Germline loops: CDR1 GTSNPN, CDR2 SVGIG (reference sequence). This CDR3 has 16 residues. This chain's CDR3 is CAWSVGGWGVSDTQYF. CDR3 bases: TGTGCCTGGAGTGTAGGAGGTTGGGGGGTATCAGATACGCAGTATTTT.

This chain connects TRBV5-1 to TRBJ2-5; TRBD1 is a possible D gene (6 bases). Germline V gives CDR1 SGHRS, CDR2 YFSETQ. There are 15 residues in the CDR3. V lost 0 bases and J lost 5, with 14 bases in between. CDR3 sequence reads: CASSLGGTPRETQYF. For the CDR3, the DNA is TGCGCCAGCAGCTTGGGGGGGACACCTAGGGAGACCCAGTACTTC.

The V and J genes are TRBV11-2 and TRBJ1-1, with 7 bases aligning to TRBD1. V was pared by 1 base and J by 10 bases, with 9 bases of the junction left unmatched. CDR1 is SGHAT, CDR2 FQNNGV, per germline. There are 14 residues in the CDR3. CDR3 protein: CASSLVQGDRGAFF. In DNA, the CDR3 is TGTGCCAGCAGCTTAGTGCAGGGGGACAGAGGAGCTTTCTTT.

The chain has TRBV19 and TRBJ2-5; a weak D match, TRBD1 (9 bases). Germline V gene data show CDR1 as LNHDA and CDR2 as SQIVND (reference sequence). CDR3 size: 17 residues. V gave up 3 bases and J gave up 5 bases, with 22 bases separating them. The CDR3 reads CASSILYTGGGGETQYF. The DNA of the CDR3 is TGTGCCAGTAGTATCCTATATACAGGGGGCGGGGGGGAGACCCAGTACTTC. Full variable domain (remainder filled in from reference TRBV19 and TRBJ2-5): DGGITQSPKYLFRKEGQNVTLSCEQNLNHDAMYWYRQDPGQGLRLIYYSQIVNDFQKGDIAEGYSVSREKKESFPLTVTSAQKNPTAFYLCASSILYTGGGGETQYFGPGTRLLVL.

The chain's CDR3 is CASSGGGGGGNQPQHF. The DNA of the CDR3 is TGTGCCAGCAGTGGGGGCGGAGGGGGGGGCAATCAGCCCCAGCATTTT. This chain connects TRBV6-1 to TRBJ1-5; a weak D match, TRBD1 (6 bases). V gave up 4 bases and J gave up 2 bases, with 15 bases separating them. The CDR3 sequence is 16 residues long. Germline V gene lookup returns CDR1 MNHNS and CDR2 SASEGT.

J is TRBJ1-1 and V is TRBV18; D is possibly TRBD1 (6 bases). This CDR3 spans 14 amino acids. V was clipped by 3 bases and J by 5 bases, with 13 bases between them. The germline V gene encodes CDR1 KGHSH and CDR2 LQKENI. CDR3 DNA sequence: TGTGCCAGCTCACCGACGACAGGCGGAACTGAAGCTTTCTTT. It is translated as CASSPTTGGTEAFF.

This clone was observed once. The chain combines TRBV2 with TRBJ2-5, with 8 bases matching TRBD2. Germline lookup yields CDR1 SNHLY and CDR2 FYNNEI. This CDR3 spans 15 amino acids. With V trimmed by 2 bases and J by 1 base, 3 bases remained unmatched. Written as DNA, the CDR3 is TGTGCCAGCAGTGAAAGTAGCGGGGTCCAAGAGACCCAGTACTTC. Its protein product is CASSESSGVQETQYF.

The chain uses TRBV28 and TRBJ2-7, with D hard to call. With 8 bases removed from V and 9 bases from J, the gap between germline ends came to 20 bases. CDR1 and CDR2 from the germline V gene are MDHEN and SYDVKM. The CDR3 has 13 amino acids. CDR3 bases: TGTGCCAGCGCTTTGACACACCTCCTACGGCAGTACTTC. Translation gives CASALTHLLRQYF.

This clone has only one observation. The genes are TRBV30 and TRBJ1-6; no definite D call. This CDR3 is 15 amino acids long. Trimming left V 3 bases short and J 5 bases short, with 14 bases between. Germline lookup yields CDR1 GTSNPN and CDR2 SVGIG (reference sequence). The CDR3 bases are TGTGCCTGGAGGAGCGGACCTCCCCATAATTCACCCCTCCACTTT. Protein sequence: CAWRSGPPHNSPLHF.

This sequence joins TRBV28 and TRBJ1-2; 10 nucleotides agree with TRBD1. The CDR3 runs 13 residues. CDR1 and CDR2 (germline): MDHEN, SYDVKM. Losses at the gene ends were 5 bases for V and 8 bases for J; bases not matched to a gene: 5. CDR3 coding DNA: TGTGCCAGCAGTCCCGGGACAGGGGTCGGCTACACCTTC. Protein sequence: CASSPGTGVGYTF.

The chain links TRBV13 to TRBJ1-3, with D maybe TRBD1 (6 bases). The V gene's germline CDR1 is PRHDT and CDR2 FYEKMQ (reference sequence). The CDR3 extends over 16 amino acids. Trimming cost V 5 bases and J 2 bases, with 16 bases left between them. The CDR3 sequence: CASSPKNRVTGNTIYF. The DNA for the CDR3 is TGTGCCAGCAGCCCAAAAAACAGGGTCACTGGAAACACCATATATTTT.

This clone was found a few times. The V call is TRBV6-1, the J call TRBJ1-2, with D perhaps matching TRBD1 (5 bases). CDR3 length equals 13 residues. V was cut by 2 bases and J by 8 bases, with 12 bases left in between. Germline loops: CDR1 MNHNS, CDR2 SASEGT. The CDR3 sequence is CASSERYRTGYTF. The CDR3 DNA follows: TGTGCCAGCAGTGAACGGTACCGGACAGGCTACACCTTC.

Of note for this clone: The same CDR3 can be traced to other DNA sequences in this sample. The chain couples TRBV6-1 to TRBJ2-7; D is ambiguous. The CDR3 is 12 residues long. Trimming took off 1 base at V and 3 bases at J, with 4 bases between the two ends. Looked up from germline, CDR1 is MNHNS and CDR2 is SASEGT. CDR3 region: CASSEGSYEQYF. The CDR3 DNA is TGTGCCAGCAGTGAAGGTAGCTACGAGCAGTACTTC.

For the CDR3, the DNA is TGTGCCATCAGTGAGTACGGGGAAGGGGAGCAGTTCTTC. This gives the protein CAISEYGEGEQFF. V usage is TRBV10-3 and J usage is TRBJ2-1; perhaps TRBD2 as D (5 bases). Germline V gene lookup returns CDR1 ENHRY and CDR2 SYGVKD. V gave up 1 base and J gave up 10 bases, with 11 bases separating them. This CDR3 has 13 amino acids.

In its sample, this clone was seen once. This sequence joins TRBV6-1 and TRBJ2-7, with D maybe TRBD1 (6 bases). Per the germline V gene, CDR1 is MNHNS and CDR2 is SASEGT. The CDR3 length is 12 residues. V dropped 1 base and J dropped 6 bases, with 7 bases sitting between them. This CDR3 reads CASSEGGREQYF. In DNA, the CDR3 is TGTGCCAGCAGTGAAGGGGGGCGCGAGCAGTACTTC.

The chain combines TRBV7-9 with TRBJ2-5, with D uncertain. This CDR3 region has 12 residues. V lost 3 bases, J lost 4 bases, and 6 bases lay in between. Germline V gene sequence: CDR1 SEHNR, CDR2 FQNEAQ (reference sequence). This CDR3 is CASSFSGETQYF. DNA of the CDR3: TGTGCCAGCAGCTTCAGTGGAGAGACCCAGTACTTC.

The chain has TRBV18 and TRBJ2-1, with 9 bases lining up with TRBD2. The J segment lost 8 bases and the V segment lost 3 bases, leaving 8 bases of the junction unmatched. Germline CDR1 and CDR2: KGHSH and LQKENI. The CDR3 runs 15 residues. The CDR3 here is CASSPSLRGGDEQFF. CDR3 bases: TGTGCCAGCTCACCGTCCTTGCGGGGGGGGGATGAGCAGTTCTTC.